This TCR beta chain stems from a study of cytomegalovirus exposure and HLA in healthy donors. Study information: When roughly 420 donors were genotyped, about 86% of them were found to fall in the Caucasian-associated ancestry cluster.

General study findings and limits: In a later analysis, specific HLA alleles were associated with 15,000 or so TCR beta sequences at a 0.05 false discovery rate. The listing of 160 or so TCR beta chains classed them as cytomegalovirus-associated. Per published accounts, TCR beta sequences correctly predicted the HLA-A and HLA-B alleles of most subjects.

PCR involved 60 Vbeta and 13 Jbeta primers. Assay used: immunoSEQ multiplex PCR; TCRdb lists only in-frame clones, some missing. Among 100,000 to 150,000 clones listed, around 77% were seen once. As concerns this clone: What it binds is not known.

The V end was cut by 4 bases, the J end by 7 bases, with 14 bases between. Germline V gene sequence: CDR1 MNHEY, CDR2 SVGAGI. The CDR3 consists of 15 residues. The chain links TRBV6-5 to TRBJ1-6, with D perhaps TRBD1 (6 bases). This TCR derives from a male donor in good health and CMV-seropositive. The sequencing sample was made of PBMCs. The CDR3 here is CASSWDGTGNSPLHF. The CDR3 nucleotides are TGTGCCAGCAGTTGGGACGGAACAGGGAATTCACCCCTCCACTTT.